This passage covers 32 T cell receptor beta chains from one sample sequenced in a study of PD-1 blockade in classical Hodgkin lymphoma. As for time point: cycle 4 day 1 (C4D1), after about 6 weeks of nivolumab. Relapse after autologous stem cell transplantation occurred in every patient, and brentuximab vedotin exposure varied. Magnetic negative selection purified CD4+ T cells from thawed PBMCs. Repertoires were generated with immunoSEQ multiplex PCR, while TCRdb's copy carries only in-frame clones and drops some. This sample has 15,000 to 20,000 clones, with more than 65% found just once. Here the sequenced sample was CD4+ T cells from blood, taken before the fourth cycle of nivolumab. Receptors originate from a human donor with classical Hodgkin lymphoma.

The CDR3, as DNA: TGCGCCAGCAGCAAGGGCTCCTCAGTCCTAAAAGGTTTTAGGCGCTACGAGCAGTACTTC. As protein: CASSKGSSVLKGFRRYEQYF. This chain joins TRBV10-1 and TRBJ2-7; D unclear. With 6 bases removed from V and 3 bases from J, the gap between germline ends came to 33 bases. Germline V CDR1 and CDR2: WNHNN, SYGVQD (reference sequence). The CDR3 loop spans 20 amino acids.

CDR3 in amino acids: CASSEVGVVAFF. CDR3 nucleotides: TGTGCCAGCAGTGAAGTCGGGGTAGTAGCTTTCTTT. The J gene is TRBJ1-1, the V gene TRBV2, with D unresolved. V lost 1 base, J lost 10 bases, and 10 bases lay in between. CDR1 is SNHLY and CDR2 is FYNNEI in the germline V gene. CDR3 length equals 12 residues.

The V call is TRBV7-3, the J call TRBJ2-1; 8 positions match TRBD1. Unmatched junction bases numbered 1, after V lost 2 bases and J lost 1 base. The CDR3 length is 15 residues. Looked up from germline, CDR1 is SGHTA and CDR2 is FQGTGA. CDR3 amino acids: CASSLQGASYNEQFF. CDR3 DNA sequence: TGTGCCAGCAGCTTACAGGGGGCTTCCTACAATGAGCAGTTCTTC. Looking up the rest from reference TRBV7-3 and TRBJ2-1 gives the full variable domain: GAGVSQTPSNKVTEKGKYVELRCDPISGHTALYWYRQSLGQGPEFLIYFQGTGAADDSGLPNDRFFAVRPEGSVSTLKIQRTERGDSAVYLCASSLQGASYNEQFFGPGTRLTVL.

The chain has TRBV7-2 and TRBJ1-2; D is uncertain. Deletions cut 1 base from V and 2 bases from J, with 14 bases between. Germline assignment: CDR1 SGHTA and CDR2 FQGNSA. CDR3 length equals 16 residues. CDR3 residues: CASSLGGGMANYGYTF. The CDR3, as DNA: TGTGCCAGCAGCTTAGGGGGAGGGATGGCGAACTATGGCTACACCTTC.

This chain uses TRBV7-9 with TRBJ1-1, with D possibly TRBD1 on 5 matching bases. Germline CDR1 SEHNR, CDR2 FQNEAQ (reference sequence). The CDR3 has 15 amino acids. Deletions cut 0 bases from V and 3 bases from J, with 11 bases between. CDR3 in amino acids: CASSLAGLGDTEAFF. The CDR3 DNA reads as TGTGCCAGCAGCTTAGCAGGGCTAGGGGACACTGAAGCTTTCTTT. Using reference TRBV7-9 and TRBJ1-1 for the parts outside the CDR3, the full variable domain is DTGVSQNPRHKITKRGQNVTFRCDPISEHNRLYWYRQTLGQGPEFLTYFQNEAQLEKSRLLSDRFSAERPKGSFSTLEIQRTEQGDSAMYLCASSLAGLGDTEAFFGQGTRLTVV.

The rearrangement joins TRBV2 to TRBJ1-1; D not resolved. Germline CDR1 SNHLY, CDR2 FYNNEI. V gave up 4 bases and J gave up 0 bases, with 15 bases separating them. The CDR3 covers 16 residues. The chain's CDR3 is CASSGGYGVMNTEAFF. In DNA form, the CDR3 reads TGTGCCAGCAGTGGGGGATACGGGGTCATGAACACTGAAGCTTTCTTT. Combining the CDR3 with reference TRBV2 and TRBJ1-1 gives the whole variable domain EPEVTQTPSHQVTQMGQEVILRCVPISNHLYFYWYRQILGQKVEFLVSFYNNEISEKSEIFDDQFSVERPDGSNFTLKIRSTKLEDSAMYFCASSGGYGVMNTEAFFGQGTRLTVV.

The rearrangement uses TRBV9 and TRBJ2-1; D may be TRBD1 or TRBD2 (5 bases each). Per germline, CDR1 SGDLS and CDR2 YYNGEE. Deletions cut 0 bases from V and 4 bases from J, with 11 bases between. The CDR3 covers 15 residues. DNA of the CDR3: TGTGCCAGCAGCGTAGCAGGGACGGAGTACAATGAGCAGTTCTTC. Amino acids: CASSVAGTEYNEQFF.

J is TRBJ1-5 and V is TRBV5-1; 8 bases map to TRBD1. The CDR3 has 15 amino acids. Germline V gene data show CDR1 as SGHRS and CDR2 as YFSETQ. Unmatched junction bases numbered 0, after V lost 0 bases and J lost 1 base. In DNA form, the CDR3 reads TGCGCCAGCAGCTTGGGGACAGGGAGCAATCAGCCCCAGCATTTT. This codes for CASSLGTGSNQPQHF.

This clone was seen a few times. The chain couples TRBV2 to TRBJ1-1, with unresolved D. Between the trimmed V and J ends, which lost 4 bases and 0 bases, there was a span of 12 bases. The CDR3 is made up of 15 amino acids. CDR1 and CDR2 from the germline V gene are SNHLY and FYNNEI. The CDR3 coding sequence is TGTGCCAGCAGTGCGGAAAGGGTTATGAACACTGAAGCTTTCTTT. Protein product: CASSAERVMNTEAFF.

V gene TRBV10-3 combines with J gene TRBJ2-1, with D perhaps TRBD1 or TRBD2 (6 bases each). V gave up 9 bases and J gave up 5 bases, with 17 bases separating them. Germline CDR1 reads ENHRY; CDR2 reads SYGVKD. CDR3 length: 14 residues. The CDR3 is CAIEGGPTNNEQFF. Written as DNA, the CDR3 is TGTGCCATAGAAGGGGGGCCTACTAACAATGAGCAGTTCTTC.

This chain connects TRBV5-1 to TRBJ1-1, with D perhaps TRBD1 (5 bases). The CDR3 sequence is 14 residues long. V lost 4 bases and J lost 1, with 11 bases in between. Germline CDR1 SGHRS, CDR2 YFSETQ. The CDR3 DNA sequence: TGCGCCAGCAGCAGGGACGGAACGAACACTGAAGCTTTCTTT. It is translated as CASSRDGTNTEAFF. Drawing the rest from reference TRBV5-1 and TRBJ1-1, the complete variable domain is KAGVTQTPRYLIKTRGQQVTLSCSPISGHRSVSWYQQTPGQGLQFLFEYFSETQRNKGNFPGRFSGRQFSNSRSEMNVSTLELGDSALYLCASSRDGTNTEAFFGQGTRLTVV.

The chain joins TRBV4-2 to TRBJ2-7; possible D gene TRBD1, 6 bases. The CDR3 sequence is 13 residues long. Germline V gene sequence: CDR1 LGHNA, CDR2 YNFKEQ. Trimming left V 5 bases short and J 2 bases short, with 10 bases between. The CDR3 is CASSSDSAYEQYF. As DNA, the CDR3 is TGTGCCAGCAGCTCGGACAGTGCCTACGAGCAGTACTTC.

This chain links TRBV2 with TRBJ1-3; no clear D gene. V lost 1 base, J lost 0 bases, and 7 bases lay in between. The CDR3 totals 15 residues. Looked up from germline, CDR1 is SNHLY and CDR2 is FYNNEI. The CDR3 spells CASSEEARSGNTIYF. The CDR3 DNA reads as TGTGCCAGCAGTGAAGAAGCGCGCTCTGGAAACACCATATATTTT.

The V call is TRBV30, the J call TRBJ2-1; possibly TRBD2 for D (6 bases). The CDR3 consists of 15 residues. Germline CDR1 GTSNPN, CDR2 SVGIG (reference sequence). Trimming left V 0 bases short and J 0 bases short, with 9 bases between. The CDR3, as DNA: TGTGCCTGGAGTGTACTGCGGGGCTCCTACAATGAGCAGTTCTTC. It is translated as CAWSVLRGSYNEQFF.

This clone has just a few counts. The chain links TRBV5-6 to TRBJ2-7; D unresolved. The CDR3 has 13 residues. Trimming pared 0 bases from V and 5 bases from J, leaving 9 bases between. Germline CDR1 and CDR2: SGHDT and YYEEEE. CDR3: CASSLGPWDEQYF. In DNA form, the CDR3 reads TGTGCCAGCAGCTTGGGCCCCTGGGACGAGCAGTACTTC.

This rearrangement joins TRBV7-8 to TRBJ2-6; D call uncertain. The CDR3 runs to 17 residues. With 5 bases removed from V and 0 bases from J, the gap between germline ends came to 14 bases. The germline CDR1 and CDR2 sequences are SGHVS and FQNEAQ. In nucleotides, the CDR3 is TGTGCCAGCAGCCCCCACAGACTGACCTCTGGGGCCAACGTCCTGACTTTC. It codes for CASSPHRLTSGANVLTF.

The chain links TRBV11-2 to TRBJ2-5; TRBD2 matches 8 bases. Germline trimming cut 1 base from V and 3 bases from J; bases unmatched to any gene: 16. The CDR3 covers 19 residues. From germline, CDR1 is SGHAT and CDR2 FQNNGV. The CDR3 is CASSLVGTSGMWNKETQYF. CDR3 DNA: TGTGCCAGCAGCTTAGTGGGGACTAGTGGGATGTGGAATAAAGAGACCCAGTACTTC.

The J gene is TRBJ1-2, the V gene TRBV9; D ambiguous. V was trimmed by 1 base and J by 3 bases, leaving 10 bases between them. The CDR3 is 14 residues long. Germline CDR1 is SGDLS and CDR2 is YYNGEE. CDR3 residues: CASSVMDLDYGYTF. The CDR3 bases are TGTGCCAGCAGCGTAATGGACCTCGACTATGGCTACACCTTC.

This clone showed up just a few times. This chain joins TRBV6-6 and TRBJ2-7; no firm D call. The CDR3 contains 12 residues. The germline V and J ends were trimmed by 6 bases and 3 bases, with 9 bases remaining between them. Germline CDR1 MNHNY, CDR2 SVGAGI (reference sequence). The CDR3 nucleotides are TGTGCCAGCAGAGGCAGGAGCTACGAGCAGTACTTC. This codes for CASRGRSYEQYF.

The V call is TRBV7-9, the J call TRBJ1-5; D is uncertain. The germline V gene has CDR1 SEHNR and CDR2 FQNEAQ (reference sequence). Trimming took 5 bases from V and 1 from J, leaving 9 bases between them. The CDR3 has 14 amino acids. The CDR3 loop is CASSADTSNQPQHF. The CDR3, as DNA: TGTGCCAGCAGCGCAGACACAAGCAATCAGCCCCAGCATTTT.

This chain joins TRBV5-1 and TRBJ1-1; 8 positions match TRBD1. The ends lost 4 bases at V and 6 bases at J; junction bases unmatched: 8. The CDR3 consists of 14 residues. Germline V lookup: CDR1 SGHRS, CDR2 YFSETQ. The CDR3 DNA reads as TGCGCCAGCAGCGTACGGACAGGGTTATCTGAAGCTTTCTTT. Translated: CASSVRTGLSEAFF. Complete variable domain (other parts from reference TRBV5-1 and TRBJ1-1): KAGVTQTPRYLIKTRGQQVTLSCSPISGHRSVSWYQQTPGQGLQFLFEYFSETQRNKGNFPGRFSGRQFSNSRSEMNVSTLELGDSALYLCASSVRTGLSEAFFGQGTRLTVV.

The chain uses TRBV7-2 and TRBJ2-1; TRBD2 matches at 7 bases. The CDR3 spans 17 residues. V was pared by 5 bases and J by 9 bases, with 19 bases of the junction left unmatched. Germline V gene data show CDR1 as SGHTA and CDR2 as FQGNSA. CDR3 DNA sequence: TGTGCCAGCAGCCCCTGGGGTGGACTAGTTCGTGGATTTGAGCAGTTCTTC. It encodes CASSPWGGLVRGFEQFF.

CDR3 region: CASSLGTWNTEAFF. The DNA for the CDR3 is TGTGCCAGCAGCCTAGGGACATGGAACACTGAAGCTTTCTTT. The rearrangement links TRBV11-2 to TRBJ1-1, with a tentative D call TRBD1 (6 bases). CDR1 and CDR2 from the germline V gene are SGHAT and FQNNGV. Between the trimmed V and J ends, which lost 5 bases and 1 base, there was a span of 11 bases. The CDR3 is 14 residues long.

This clone occurred a few times. This chain links TRBV15 with TRBJ2-3; TRBD2 aligns across 7 bases. Trimming at V came to 1 base and at J to 1 base, leaving 2 bases not matched to a gene. This CDR3 has 15 residues. Germline V gene data show CDR1 as LNHNV and CDR2 as YYDKDF (reference sequence). The CDR3 DNA follows: TGTGCCACCAGCAGAGGGGCGGGAGGCACAGATACGCAGTATTTT. This gives the protein CATSRGAGGTDTQYF.

The sample holds a few counts of this clone. The J gene is TRBJ2-5, the V gene TRBV7-2, with D perhaps TRBD1 (5 bases). The CDR3 totals 15 residues. From germline, CDR1 is SGHTA and CDR2 FQGNSA. Between the trimmed V and J ends, which lost 2 bases and 5 bases, there was a span of 15 bases. The chain's CDR3 is CASSLNIRVRETQYF. CDR3 nucleotides: TGTGCCAGCAGCTTAAATATCAGGGTACGGGAGACCCAGTACTTC.

The chain recombines TRBV7-2 with TRBJ2-2, with D possibly TRBD1 on 5 matching bases. Germline V gene data show CDR1 as SGHTA and CDR2 as FQGNSA. This CDR3 has 15 amino acids. V lost 5 bases and J lost 4, with 14 bases in between. The DNA of the CDR3 is TGTGCCAGCAGCCAACAAAGGGGTTCCACCGGGGAGCTGTTTTTT. Translating it yields CASSQQRGSTGELFF. The whole variable domain, remainder taken from reference TRBV7-2 and TRBJ2-2, is GAGVSQSPSNKVTEKGKDVELRCDPISGHTALYWYRQSLGQGLEFLIYFQGNSAPDKSGLPSDRFSAERTGGSVSTLTIQRTQQEDSAVYLCASSQQRGSTGELFFGEGSRLTVL.

This clone was recorded a few times. J is TRBJ1-1 and V is TRBV10-3, with D unresolved. In germline, CDR1 is ENHRY, CDR2 SYGVKD. Deletions cut 8 bases from V and 1 base from J, with 5 bases between. The CDR3 is made up of 11 amino acids. For the CDR3, the DNA is TGTGCCATCCAAGGGAACACTGAAGCTTTCTTT. Its translation: CAIQGNTEAFF.

The rearrangement uses TRBV7-9 and TRBJ2-1; D not resolved. V was shortened by 2 bases and J by 6 bases, with 8 bases between the two germline ends. The V gene's germline CDR1 is SEHNR and CDR2 FQNEAQ (reference sequence). The CDR3 runs to 13 residues. The CDR3 sequence is CASSLILSNEQFF. CDR3 bases: TGTGCCAGCAGCTTAATTCTGTCCAATGAGCAGTTCTTC.

The CDR3 spells CSVAGLGGYTF. The CDR3 DNA is TGCAGCGTTGCAGGGCTTGGAGGCTACACCTTC. The chain has TRBV29-1 and TRBJ1-2; D possibly corresponds to TRBD1 (5 bases). The V end was cut by 4 bases, the J end by 8 bases, with 11 bases between. Germline CDR1 and CDR2: SQVTM and ANQGSEA. This CDR3 comprises 11 residues.

The V call is TRBV2, the J call TRBJ1-2, with TRBD1 as a possible D gene (6 bases). The CDR3 totals 12 residues. The germline V gene encodes CDR1 SNHLY and CDR2 FYNNEI. V was shortened by 7 bases and J by 8 bases, with 14 bases between the two germline ends. DNA for the CDR3: TGTGCCAGCATCATTGGGACAAGCGGCTACACCTTC. Its translation is CASIIGTSGYTF.

V and J are TRBV5-6 and TRBJ2-5; 9 nucleotides match TRBD2. V lost 0 bases to trimming and J lost 9 bases; unmatched junction nucleotides: 12. The CDR3 consists of 16 residues. The germline CDR1 and CDR2 sequences are SGHDT and YYEEEE. CDR3 nucleotides: TGTGCCAGCAGCTTGGGTCCTAGCGGGGCCTCCGGGGCCCAGTACTTC. Translating gives CASSLGPSGASGAQYF.

V is TRBV9 and J is TRBJ2-2; TRBD2 is a possible D gene (6 bases). The V and J ends lost 0 bases and 4 bases respectively, with 13 bases between them. This CDR3 is built from 16 residues. CDR1 is SGDLS, CDR2 YYNGEE, per germline. CDR3 nucleotides: TGTGCCAGCAGCGTAGACAGCGGGTTCCCCACCGGGGAGCTGTTTTTT. It encodes CASSVDSGFPTGELFF.